This TCR beta chain was recovered during a study of blood T cell repertoires in COVID-19. Authors' data handling: By means of reference gene primer amplification, nucleated cell counts were estimated. Libraries were prepared by immunoSEQ multiplex PCR; TCRdb keeps only in-frame clonotypes and omits some of them. Clone size and V and J calls were adopted from that table, with D and trimming inferred from the DNA. The data contain 65,000 to 85,000 clones, roughly 78% of them singletons. This clone appeared a few times. Germline V gene sequence: CDR1 SNHLY, CDR2 FYNNEI. The CDR3 is made up of 12 amino acids. V shed 7 bases, J shed 13 bases, and the junction held 9 bases outside the gene matches.

Sequenced input: peripheral blood. This sequence was found in a woman of 80 years or more with active or convalescent COVID-19. The V gene is TRBV2, the J gene TRBJ2-1; TRBD2 aligns across 8 bases. The DNA of the CDR3 is TGTGCCAGCAACGGAGCGGGAGCCTTACAGTTCTTC. It specifies CASNGAGALQFF.